This record looks at one TCR beta chain sequence and its context. The data were obtained in a study of early T cells in non-severe SARS-CoV-2 infection. The wider study: Chains were not paired, and sequencing was done on bulk RNA from unsorted whole blood.

The protocol attached unique molecular identifiers to individual cDNA molecules. TCRdb re-called the 5' RACE reads with MiXCR, one entry per CDR3 protein. The table shows about 44,000 distinct CDR3 sequences, with under 30% occurring only once. Germline CDR1 reads SGHRS; CDR2 reads YFSETQ. The CDR3 totals 13 residues. V trimming: 2 bases; J trimming: 7 bases; junction bases outside the gene matches: 4. The chain combines TRBV5-1 with TRBJ1-2; 8 nucleotides match TRBD1. The sequence came from an adult who was a healthcare worker with PCR-confirmed SARS-CoV-2 infection or an uninfected control (not recorded which). The material was whole blood, obtained at baseline. The CDR3 loop is CASSFDRGFGYTF. For the CDR3, the DNA is TGCGCCAGCAGCTTTGACAGGGGTTTTGGCTACACCTTC.